One sample yielded the 20 T cell receptor beta chains listed below, sequenced in a study of T cell responses to AZD1222 COVID-19 vaccine. The protocol was immunoSEQ multiplex PCR, while the TCRdb copy is restricted to in-frame clones and leaves out a portion. The table lists some 94,000 clones, roughly 87% of them singletons. Sample: peripheral blood, taken on day 0 of AZD1222 vaccination. The receptor source for this set is an adult in good health.

This chain joins TRBV4-3 and TRBJ2-7; 8 bases line up with TRBD2. In germline, CDR1 is LGHNA, CDR2 YSLEER. The CDR3 is made up of 18 amino acids. V lost 0 bases and J lost 3; bases outside the gene matches: 13. In DNA form, the CDR3 reads TGCGCCAGCAGCCAAGAATTCGGGGGGGGCCAGGGAGGCTACGAGCAGTACTTC. Protein sequence: CASSQEFGGGQGGYEQYF.

V is TRBV5-6 and J is TRBJ2-3; D tentatively fits TRBD1 or TRBD2 (6 bases each). V dropped 4 bases and J dropped 5 bases, with 17 bases sitting between them. Germline CDR1 SGHDT, CDR2 YYEEEE. This CDR3 has 15 amino acids. CDR3 nucleotide sequence: TGTGCCAGCAGCCCGGCCGGGGGCGCTGTAGATACGCAGTATTTT. Residues: CASSPAGGAVDTQYF. The full variable domain, in which reference TRBV5-6 and TRBJ2-3 provide the parts outside the CDR3, is DAGVTQSPTHLIKTRGQQVTLRCSPKSGHDTVSWYQQALGQGPQFIFQYYEEEERQRGNFPDRFSGHQFPNYSSELNVNALLLGDSALYLCASSPAGGAVDTQYFGPGTRLTVL.

The chain employs TRBV14 and TRBJ2-3, with a possible D match to TRBD1 (6 bases). Between the trimmed V and J ends, which lost 4 bases and 4 bases, there was a span of 9 bases. This CDR3 has 13 amino acids. The germline V gene has CDR1 SGHDN and CDR2 FVKESK. The CDR3 region has the DNA TGTGCCAGCAGCCTGACAGGTTCAGATACGCAGTATTTT. Its protein is CASSLTGSDTQYF.

V usage is TRBV6-1 and J usage is TRBJ2-5, with D unclear. Germline CDR1 and CDR2: MNHNS and SASEGT. Trimming pared 5 bases from V and 5 bases from J, leaving 15 bases between. The CDR3 covers 14 residues. The CDR3 is CASSYSQVRETQYF. For the CDR3, the DNA is TGTGCCAGCAGTTATAGTCAGGTTAGGGAGACCCAGTACTTC.

This clone was observed a single time. In nucleotides, the CDR3 is TGTGCCAGCAGCCAACAACCGGGACGGAGATACGAGCAGTACTTC. Encoded protein: CASSQQPGRRYEQYF. J is TRBJ2-7 and V is TRBV3-1 (or the pseudogene TRBV3-2); D might be TRBD1 or TRBD2, each matching 5 bases. Trimming took 2 bases from V and 4 from J, leaving 15 bases between them. Germline assignment: CDR1 LGHDT and CDR2 YNNKEL (reference sequence). The length of the CDR3 is 15 residues.

This chain connects TRBV6-5 to TRBJ1-2, with a tentative D call TRBD1 (5 bases). The CDR3 is 14 residues long. Looked up from germline, CDR1 is MNHEY and CDR2 is SVGAGI. Trimming cost V 6 bases and J 4 bases, with 15 bases left between them. The CDR3: CASRPGSTSYGYTF. The CDR3, as DNA: TGTGCCAGCAGACCAGGGTCGACTAGCTATGGCTACACCTTC.

The chain couples TRBV9 to TRBJ2-1; 8 positions match TRBD2. J was trimmed by 4 bases and V by 0 bases; bases with no gene match: 3. Germline loops: CDR1 SGDLS, CDR2 YYNGEE. The length of the CDR3 is 15 residues. The CDR3 coding sequence is TGTGCCAGCAGCGTAGGAACTAGCGGTTACAATGAGCAGTTCTTC. This sequence encodes CASSVGTSGYNEQFF.

This clone was picked up a small number of times. The chain joins TRBV18 to TRBJ2-3; D not resolved. Trimming removed 5 bases at V and 0 bases at J, with 9 bases between. The CDR3 extends over 14 amino acids. Germline loops: CDR1 KGHSH, CDR2 LQKENI. CDR3 sequence reads: CASSTTHSTDTQYF. The CDR3 DNA reads as TGTGCCAGCTCAACGACACACAGCACAGATACGCAGTATTTT.

In this sample, this clone turned up once. V usage is TRBV11-3 and J usage is TRBJ1-6, with D maybe TRBD1 (5 bases). This CDR3 is built from 15 residues. V gave up 5 bases and J gave up 9 bases, with 17 bases separating them. From germline, CDR1 is SGHNT and CDR2 YENEEA. The CDR3 here is CASSRRMGEASPLHF. The CDR3 DNA sequence: TGTGCCAGCAGCCGACGGATGGGGGAAGCTTCACCCCTCCACTTT.

This chain uses TRBV3-1 (or the pseudogene TRBV3-2) with TRBJ2-7; 8 bases align to TRBD2. Per the germline V gene, CDR1 is LGHDT and CDR2 is YNNKEL (reference sequence). CDR3 length equals 13 residues. J was trimmed by 12 bases and V by 3 bases; bases with no gene match: 10. In nucleotides, the CDR3 is TGTGCCAGCAGCCACGGACTAGCCGAGGTAGGGTACTTC. This codes for CASSHGLAEVGYF.

This clone was counted a single time. Written as DNA, the CDR3 is TGTGCCAGCAGCCCCCGACCCGCCCGTACCGAAAAACTGTTTTTT. Its translation: CASSPRPARTEKLFF. The chain recombines TRBV9 with TRBJ1-4; D not resolved. V was trimmed by 4 bases and J by 8 bases, leaving 18 bases between them. Germline V gene sequence: CDR1 SGDLS, CDR2 YYNGEE. The CDR3 contains 15 residues.

V and J are TRBV11-3 and TRBJ2-7, with a possible D match to TRBD1 (5 bases). CDR1 is SGHNT, CDR2 YENEEA, per germline. This CDR3 region has 14 residues. V dropped 2 bases and J dropped 1 base, with 9 bases sitting between them. The CDR3 bases are TGTGCCAGCAGCTTACTGGCAGGGTCCTACGAGCAGTACGTC. Amino acid sequence: CASSLLAGSYEQYV.

Concerning this clone: The same CDR3 also results from other DNA sequences found in this sample. The chain has TRBV18 and TRBJ1-3; D remains unclear. With 3 bases removed from V and 1 base from J, the gap between germline ends came to 7 bases. The CDR3 is 14 amino acids. Looked up from germline, CDR1 is KGHSH and CDR2 is LQKENI. CDR3 nucleotides: TGTGCCAGCTCACCCCCGGGATCTGGAAACACCATATATTTT. Protein: CASSPPGSGNTIYF.

V is TRBV11-3 and J is TRBJ2-7, with 11 bases fitting TRBD1. The CDR3 contains 13 residues. Germline CDR1 SGHNT, CDR2 YENEEA. Losses at the gene ends were 5 bases for V and 9 bases for J; bases not matched to a gene: 6. In nucleotides, the CDR3 is TGTGCCAGCAGCATGGGACAGGGGGGCAGGCAGTACTTC. Translation gives CASSMGQGGRQYF.

The chain employs TRBV3-1 (or the pseudogene TRBV3-2) and TRBJ1-2, with no clear D. The V gene lost 1 base and the J gene lost 7 bases, with 16 bases spanning the gap. Germline CDR1 is LGHDT and CDR2 is YNNKEL (reference sequence). The CDR3 covers 15 residues. Here the CDR3 DNA reads TGTGCCAGCAGCCAAGGTGAAGGGAGGGTATCTGGCTACACCTTC. Translation gives CASSQGEGRVSGYTF.

The chain recombines TRBV7-2 with TRBJ2-1; a possible D gene is TRBD2 (6 bases). Trimming shortened V by 5 bases and J by 7 bases, and 27 bases separated the two germline ends. The CDR3 runs to 18 residues. Germline-derived CDR1 and CDR2 are SGHTA and FQGNSA. Here the CDR3 reads CASSRKNLLSIRGNEQFF. CDR3 bases: TGTGCCAGCAGCCGGAAAAATCTTCTCTCTATCCGGGGGAATGAGCAGTTCTTC. The full variable domain, its missing parts supplied by reference TRBV7-2 and TRBJ2-1, is GAGVSQSPSNKVTEKGKDVELRCDPISGHTALYWYRQSLGQGLEFLIYFQGNSAPDKSGLPSDRFSAERTGGSVSTLTIQRTQQEDSAVYLCASSRKNLLSIRGNEQFFGPGTRLTVL.

This clone was seen just once. An end of the junction does not agree with germline; a read error may underlie this. V is TRBV4-3 and J is TRBJ2-7; D ambiguous. The CDR3 is 14 residues long. Germline V gives CDR1 LGHNA, CDR2 YSLEER. The CDR3 DNA reads as TGCGCCAGCAGCCAAGATAGGAGCGCGGCCCCCGGTAACTTC. As protein: CASSQDRSAAPGNF.

The CDR3 protein is CASSARQGGDYGYTF. The CDR3 DNA follows: TGTGCCAGCAGCGCCCGGCAGGGGGGCGACTATGGCTACACCTTC. The chain employs TRBV4-2 and TRBJ1-2; TRBD1 aligns across 7 bases. The germline V gene has CDR1 LGHNA and CDR2 YNFKEQ. V shed 5 bases, J shed 3 bases, and the junction held 9 bases outside the gene matches. This CDR3 contains 15 residues.

The CDR3 DNA is TGCGCCAGCAGCCCCGGAGCGGCGAACACCGGGGAGCTGTTTTTT. Translating it yields CASSPGAANTGELFF. The rearrangement uses TRBV4-3 and TRBJ2-2; tentative D call: TRBD2 (5 bases). The CDR3 length is 15 residues. CDR1 is LGHNA and CDR2 is YSLEER in the germline V gene. Deletions cut 4 bases from V and 0 bases from J, with 9 bases between.

This chain joins TRBV11-2 and TRBJ2-1, with a tentative D call TRBD2 (5 bases). This CDR3 contains 18 residues. The V gene's germline CDR1 is SGHAT and CDR2 FQNNGV. The V gene lost 5 bases and the J gene lost 7 bases, with 27 bases spanning the gap. Written as DNA, the CDR3 is TGTGCCAGCAGCCCGGGAAGCAGAATCAAGCCTGATATGAATGAGCAGTTCTTC. This codes for CASSPGSRIKPDMNEQFF. Together with reference TRBV11-2 and TRBJ2-1, the CDR3 gives the full variable domain: EAGVAQSPRYKIIEKRQSVAFWCNPISGHATLYWYQQILGQGPKLLIQFQNNGVVDDSQLPKDRFSAERLKGVDSTLKIQPAKLEDSAVYLCASSPGSRIKPDMNEQFFGPGTRLTVL.